These 25 T cell receptor beta chains were sequenced from one sample in a study of blood T cell repertoires in COVID-19. The protocol was immunoSEQ multiplex PCR, while the TCRdb copy is restricted to in-frame clones and leaves out a portion. The data show tens of thousands of clones, about 80% seen once. Sequenced: peripheral blood. The receptors derive from a woman in her 70s with acute or convalescent COVID-19.

V gene TRBV2 combines with J gene TRBJ1-2, with D perhaps matching TRBD1 (5 bases). Germline V gene lookup returns CDR1 SNHLY and CDR2 FYNNEI. Trimming stripped 2 bases from V and 2 bases from J, with 9 bases between. The CDR3 is 14 residues long. CDR3 sequence: CASSEREGNYGYTF. In DNA, the CDR3 is TGTGCCAGCAGTGAAAGGGAGGGGAACTATGGCTACACCTTC.

The chain carries TRBV27 and TRBJ2-3; D is unclear. This CDR3 comprises 17 residues. Germline assignment: CDR1 MNHEY and CDR2 SMNVEV (reference sequence). The ends were cut back, 6 bases at V and 0 bases at J, with 19 bases in the middle. CDR3 amino acids: CASSLDPDPKSTDTQYF. The CDR3 DNA sequence: TGTGCCAGCAGCCTAGATCCAGACCCCAAAAGCACAGATACGCAGTATTTT.

This clone was found a few times. The chain uses TRBV5-1 and TRBJ2-7; 8 positions match TRBD1. Germline V gene lookup returns CDR1 SGHRS and CDR2 YFSETQ. V lost 0 bases, J lost 3 bases, and 2 bases stayed unmatched. This CDR3 is 14 amino acids long. This CDR3 reads CASSLATGGYEQYF. The CDR3 DNA follows: TGCGCCAGCAGCTTGGCCACAGGGGGCTACGAGCAGTACTTC.

The chain combines TRBV5-1 with TRBJ2-7; TRBD2 matches at 13 bases. The CDR3 loop spans 18 amino acids. J lost 0 bases, V lost 0 bases, and 6 bases had no gene match. Germline V gives CDR1 SGHRS, CDR2 YFSETQ. CDR3 in DNA: TGCGCCAGCAGCTTGGCCCTGACTAGCGGGGGGTTCTCCTACGAGCAGTACTTC. Protein sequence: CASSLALTSGGFSYEQYF.

The CDR3 region is CASSIGGYEQYF. The CDR3 nucleotides are TGTGCCAGTAGTATAGGCGGCTACGAGCAGTACTTC. This sequence joins TRBV3-1 (or the pseudogene TRBV3-2) and TRBJ2-7, with D unclear. Germline lookup yields CDR1 LGHDT and CDR2 YNNKEL (reference sequence). V gave up 9 bases and J gave up 3 bases, with 12 bases separating them. The CDR3 consists of 12 residues.

The chain is built from TRBV6-7 and TRBJ1-5, with D possibly being TRBD1 (6 bases). TRBV6-7 is designated an ORF whose function remains uncertain. The CDR3 has 16 amino acids. The V end was cut by 7 bases, the J end by 2 bases, with 18 bases between. The DNA of the CDR3 is TGTGCCAGCATCCCTATCCAGGGGAGAGGCAATCAGCCCCAGCATTTT. It translates to CASIPIQGRGNQPQHF.

V usage is TRBV7-2 and J usage is TRBJ2-5; possibly TRBD1 for D (6 bases). Germline CDR1 is SGHTA and CDR2 is FQGNSA. The CDR3 extends over 15 amino acids. Trimming left V 4 bases short and J 5 bases short, with 17 bases between. CDR3 DNA sequence: TGTGCCAGCAGCTCGGGACACTCTCTGTGGGAGACCCAGTACTTC. Its protein product is CASSSGHSLWETQYF.

The count of this clone is one. This chain connects TRBV14 to TRBJ1-5; no definite D call. Trimming shortened V by 3 bases and J by 3 bases, and 3 bases separated the two germline ends. This CDR3 region has 12 residues. The germline gives CDR1 SGHDN, CDR2 FVKESK. The CDR3 DNA is TGTGCCAGCAGCCACAACAATCAGCCCCAGCATTTT. Residues: CASSHNNQPQHF.

The chain employs TRBV5-1 and TRBJ1-2, with D possibly being TRBD1 (5 bases). Germline assignment: CDR1 SGHRS and CDR2 YFSETQ. V gave up 0 bases and J gave up 1 base, with 10 bases separating them. The CDR3 extends over 15 amino acids. As DNA, the CDR3 is TGCGCCAGCAGCTTGGGGGGCCGGAATAACTATGGCTACACCTTC. It specifies CASSLGGRNNYGYTF.

The chain uses TRBV19 and TRBJ1-5, with 7 bases identical to TRBD1. This CDR3 has 15 residues. V shed 7 bases and J 0 bases; nucleotides not matched to a gene: 6. CDR1 and CDR2 from the germline V gene are LNHDA and SQIVND (reference sequence). CDR3 residues: CASKSQGNSNQPQHF. Here the CDR3 DNA reads TGTGCCAGTAAGTCACAGGGGAATAGCAATCAGCCCCAGCATTTT.

The table lists this clone with a count of one. The J gene is TRBJ2-6, the V gene TRBV30, with no clear D. Per the germline V gene, CDR1 is GTSNPN and CDR2 is SVGIG (reference sequence). There are 13 residues in the CDR3. V lost 5 bases and J lost 1, with 6 bases in between. Written as DNA, the CDR3 is TGTGCCTGGGCTAAATCTGGGGCCAACGTCCTGACTTTC. Its protein is CAWAKSGANVLTF. Based on the CDR3 plus reference TRBV30 and TRBJ2-6, the full variable domain is SQTIHQWPATLVQPVGSPLSLECTVEGTSNPNLYWYRQAAGRGLQLLFYSVGIGQISSEVPQNLSASRPQDRQFILSSKKLLLSDSGFYLCAWAKSGANVLTFGAGSRLTVL.

The V and J genes are TRBV5-1 and TRBJ1-3, with 10 bases lining up with TRBD1. This CDR3 spans 15 amino acids. The trim removed 4 bases at V and 4 bases at J, leaving 5 bases unmatched. CDR1 SGHRS and CDR2 YFSETQ come from the germline V gene. This CDR3 is CASSDRTGGGNTIYF. The CDR3 DNA is TGCGCCAGCAGCGACCGGACAGGGGGAGGAAACACCATATATTTT.

This clone appeared once. The V and J genes are TRBV12-3 or TRBV12-4 and TRBJ2-5; D is unresolved. This CDR3 comprises 12 residues. V was pared by 1 base and J by 7 bases, with 7 bases between. CDR3 DNA: TGTGCCAGCAGTTTAGGAGGCGCGACCCAGTACTTC. It encodes CASSLGGATQYF.

The chain has TRBV7-9 and TRBJ1-2; D is ambiguous. V lost 2 bases to trimming and J lost 2 bases, with 6 bases between them. CDR3 length: 13 residues. Per the germline V gene, CDR1 is SEHNR and CDR2 is FQNEAQ (reference sequence). The CDR3: CASSLMQNYGYTF. As DNA, the CDR3 is TGTGCCAGCAGCTTAATGCAGAACTATGGCTACACCTTC.

This rearrangement joins TRBV7-9 to TRBJ2-1; the D gene is possibly TRBD1 (7 bases). The CDR3 has 15 residues. From germline, CDR1 is SEHNR and CDR2 FQNEAQ (reference sequence). V was shortened by 5 bases and J by 4 bases, with 15 bases between the two germline ends. The CDR3 loop reads CASSPQGGDYNEQFF. CDR3 DNA: TGTGCCAGCAGCCCCCAGGGGGGAGATTACAATGAGCAGTTCTTC.

The chain combines TRBV7-8 with TRBJ1-2; maybe TRBD1 (5 bases). Trimming pared 3 bases from V and 0 bases from J, leaving 20 bases between. The CDR3 spans 18 residues. The germline CDR1 and CDR2 sequences are SGHVS and FQNEAQ. The CDR3 sequence: CASSFGAQVGRTNYGYTF. In DNA, the CDR3 is TGTGCCAGCAGCTTTGGGGCGCAGGTGGGGAGGACTAACTATGGCTACACCTTC.

This chain connects TRBV2 to TRBJ2-5; 7 bases line up with TRBD1. Unmatched junction bases numbered 4, after V lost 6 bases and J lost 3 bases. Germline CDR1 SNHLY, CDR2 FYNNEI. The CDR3 is 13 amino acids. In DNA, the CDR3 is TGTGCCAGCAGAATGCAGGGGGAAGAGACCCAGTACTTC. This encodes CASRMQGEETQYF.

The chain has TRBV7-9 and TRBJ1-2, with D uncertain. Germline lookup yields CDR1 SEHNR and CDR2 FQNEAQ (reference sequence). V gave up 7 bases and J gave up 7 bases, with 13 bases separating them. The CDR3 contains 12 residues. CDR3 sequence: CASNQDNRGYTF. For the CDR3, the DNA is TGTGCCAGCAACCAAGACAATCGTGGCTACACCTTC.

This clone was seen only a few times. The genes are TRBV30 and TRBJ2-3; TRBD1 aligns across 7 bases. CDR1 and CDR2 from the germline V gene are GTSNPN and SVGIG (reference sequence). The V and J ends lost 1 base and 3 bases, in that order; junction bases with no gene match: 1. CDR3 length: 13 amino acids. The CDR3 region has the DNA TGTGCCTGGAGTGGGGACAGTACAGATACGCAGTATTTT. It is translated as CAWSGDSTDTQYF.

DNA of the CDR3: TGTGCCAGCAGTCCCGAAGGATTCCGGGTCTCTGGGGCCAACGTCCTGACTTTC. It yields the protein CASSPEGFRVSGANVLTF. The chain employs TRBV27 and TRBJ2-6; D ambiguous. Trimming took 5 bases from V and 0 from J, leaving 17 bases between them. CDR1 MNHEY and CDR2 SMNVEV come from the germline V gene (reference sequence). The CDR3 consists of 18 residues.

V gene TRBV6-2 or TRBV6-3 combines with J gene TRBJ1-5; a weak D match, TRBD1 (5 bases). The V and J ends lost 2 bases and 2 bases respectively, with 10 bases between them. Looked up from germline, CDR1 is MNHEY and CDR2 is SVGEGT. The CDR3 spans 15 residues. CDR3 amino acids: CASSYQGMGNQPQHF. The CDR3 coding sequence is TGTGCCAGCAGTTACCAGGGAATGGGCAATCAGCCCCAGCATTTT.

The chain is built from TRBV5-4 and TRBJ2-5; 11 bases line up with TRBD2. This CDR3 has 17 residues. The J segment lost 5 bases and the V segment lost 4 bases, leaving 13 bases of the junction unmatched. From germline, CDR1 is SGHNT and CDR2 YYREEE (reference sequence). CDR3 in DNA: TGTGCCAGCAGCCCTGGGAGTAGCGGGGGGGGCCCGGAGACCCAGTACTTC. It is translated as CASSPGSSGGGPETQYF.

The chain employs TRBV19 and TRBJ1-2, with TRBD1 matching over 8 bases. Germline assignment: CDR1 LNHDA and CDR2 SQIVND (reference sequence). The CDR3 extends over 15 amino acids. Trimming removed 6 bases from V and 7 bases from J; junction bases left unmatched: 13. CDR3 nucleotides: TGTGCCAGTAGCCCAGGGTCAGGGGGCGCTTCTGGCTACACCTTC. It translates to CASSPGSGGASGYTF.

The CDR3, as DNA: TGTGCCAGCAGCGTCCGGGGGGCTCAGAACACCGGGGAGCTGTTTTTT. This gives the protein CASSVRGAQNTGELFF. This chain uses TRBV9 with TRBJ2-2, with D maybe TRBD2 (7 bases). CDR1 and CDR2 from the germline V gene are SGDLS and YYNGEE. There are 16 residues in the CDR3. With 2 bases removed from V and 1 base from J, the gap between germline ends came to 12 bases.

V and J are TRBV19 and TRBJ2-7; 7 nucleotides line up with TRBD2. Germline-derived CDR1 and CDR2 are LNHDA and SQIVND (reference sequence). The CDR3 runs 14 residues. With V trimmed by 4 bases and J by 4 bases, 7 bases remained unmatched. As DNA, the CDR3 is TGTGCCAGTAGTAGGCGCGGGAGTGGGTACGAGCAGTACTTC. It encodes CASSRRGSGYEQYF.